This T cell receptor beta chain is drawn from a study of cytomegalovirus exposure and HLA in healthy donors. V dropped 4 bases and J dropped 6; count of bases not matched to a gene: 4. The germline CDR1 and CDR2 sequences are SGDLS and YYNGEE. The CDR3 covers 15 residues. On this clone: Its antigen is not known.

Study observations and caveats: There were 160 or so TCR beta chains listed as cytomegalovirus-associated.

Both 60 Vbeta primers and 13 Jbeta primers went into the PCR. Sequenced by immunoSEQ multiplex PCR; TCRdb stores in-frame clones only, minus some. The data contain around 180,000 clones, about four fifths of them seen just once; the ten biggest clones take up 6%. Sequencing input: PBMCs. The rearrangement uses TRBV9 and TRBJ2-1, with 13 bases matching TRBD2. This sequence originates from a young woman in good health and CMV-seropositive. CDR3: CASSPRTSGGNEQFF. The CDR3 DNA sequence: TGTGCCAGCAGCCCCCGGACTAGCGGGGGCAATGAGCAGTTCTTC.